This T cell receptor (beta chain) was captured in a study of blood T cell repertoires in COVID-19. About the research overall: Collection of acute and convalescent COVID-19 samples took place in the United States, Italy and Spain.

Original processing notes: Scientists estimated how many nucleated cells there were by amplifying reference gene primers. Produced via immunoSEQ multiplex PCR; TCRdb's table is partial and in-frame only. Clonal size and the V and J genes are those of that table, whereas D and trimming came from the DNA. The sample includes 120,000 to 150,000 clones, around 80% of them seen just once. The CDR3 sequence is 14 residues long. V lost 0 bases and J lost 9, with 17 bases in between. The germline V gene encodes CDR1 GTSNPN and CDR2 SVGIG (reference sequence). The genes are TRBV30 and TRBJ1-1; D is perhaps TRBD1 (6 bases). Sequenced input: peripheral blood. The source is a man aged 55-75 years with acute or convalescent COVID-19. CDR3 bases: TGTGCCTGGAGTGTACAGGGAGGGAGAAAAAAAGCTTTCTTT. It encodes CAWSVQGGRKKAFF.